Following are 25 T cell receptor beta chains from one sample sequenced in a study of blood T cells in healthy people across ages (dated by TCRdb to between 2015 and 2016). Library preparation was by 5' RACE. Reads for this sample came from an Illumina HiSeq 2500. A second roughly 6 to 12 cycle PCR used a sample-barcoded 5' primer and a J-beta primer mix. The public reads were run again by TCRdb, first through fastp at Q25 and then through MiXCR, and only productive beta chains were kept. A single entry per CDR3 protein holds the most common genes and DNA from its merged rows. This sample holds 650,000 to 900,000 distinct CDR3 sequences; less than 80% were observed only once. The ten largest clones add up to roughly 26% of the sample. Sequencing was performed on blood. These receptors originate from a man aged 25-40 years in good health.

V is TRBV20-1 and J is TRBJ2-3; D gene ambiguous. This CDR3 has 14 amino acids. Germline assignment: CDR1 DFQATT and CDR2 SNEGSKA (reference sequence). V shed 1 base and J shed 6 bases, with 14 bases lying between them. CDR3 amino acids: CSARGGQHGDTQYF. CDR3 nucleotides: TGCAGTGCTAGAGGAGGTCAACACGGGGATACGCAGTATTTT.

This rearrangement joins TRBV7-2 to TRBJ2-7, with TRBD2 identical over 8 bases. V was clipped by 1 base and J by 2 bases; unmatched bases: 4. CDR3 length equals 15 residues. In germline, CDR1 is SGHTA, CDR2 FQGNSA. The CDR3 is CASSLGISGAYEQYF. The CDR3 DNA reads TGTGCCAGCAGCTTAGGTATTAGCGGGGCCTACGAGCAGTACTTC.

The rearrangement uses TRBV27 and TRBJ2-7; TRBD2 matches at 7 bases. The V segment lost 6 bases and the J segment 4 bases; nucleotides outside the gene matches: 9. This CDR3 has 14 residues. Germline V gene lookup returns CDR1 MNHEY and CDR2 SMNVEV (reference sequence). CDR3 coding DNA: TGTGCCAGCAGATCACGGGGGGTCTCGTACGAGCAGTACTTC. Translated: CASRSRGVSYEQYF.

V and J are TRBV30 and TRBJ2-3; unclear D gene. Trimming pared 0 bases from V and 7 bases from J, leaving 8 bases between. The CDR3 consists of 12 residues. Germline loops: CDR1 GTSNPN, CDR2 SVGIG (reference sequence). The CDR3 spells CAWSVRGYTQYF. The CDR3 DNA follows: TGTGCCTGGAGTGTACGTGGATATACGCAGTATTTT.

The chain joins TRBV20-1 to TRBJ2-4; TRBD1 matches at 11 bases. The closer fit of TRBJ2-7 to the DNA end suggests the J call may be wrong. CDR3 size: 14 residues. Looked up from germline, CDR1 is DFQATT and CDR2 is SNEGSKA (reference sequence). The CDR3 loop reads CSARSGTGGNEQYF. The CDR3, as DNA: TGCAGTGCTAGATCCGGGACAGGGGGGAACGAGCAGTACTTC.

This clonotype occurred many times. The chain links TRBV27 to TRBJ1-5; a weak D match, TRBD1 (6 bases). There are 16 residues in the CDR3. Germline assignment: CDR1 MNHEY and CDR2 SMNVEV (reference sequence). The V and J ends lost 2 bases and 1 base respectively, with 12 bases between them. As DNA, the CDR3 is TGTGCCAGCAGTTTAAACAGGGCCTCGAGCAATCAGCCCCAGCATTTT. Translation gives CASSLNRASSNQPQHF.

This clonotype was observed a handful of times. The chain combines TRBV30 with TRBJ2-7, with 12 positions matching TRBD1. This CDR3 spans 14 amino acids. Germline CDR1 and CDR2: GTSNPN and SVGIG (reference sequence). V lost 1 base and J lost 5; bases outside the gene matches: 3. The CDR3 region has the DNA TGTGCCTGGAGTGGGGACAGGGGGCGTGACGAGCAGTACTTC. Its translation: CAWSGDRGRDEQYF.

The V and J genes are TRBV27 and TRBJ2-2; 9 bases agree with TRBD2. Germline V gene sequence: CDR1 MNHEY, CDR2 SMNVEV (reference sequence). The CDR3 is made up of 14 amino acids. Trimming removed 6 bases from V and 7 bases from J; junction bases left unmatched: 6. The CDR3 sequence: CASRAGGPIGELFF. The CDR3 DNA sequence: TGTGCCAGCAGGGCGGGGGGGCCAATCGGGGAGCTGTTTTTT.

The chain employs TRBV29-1 and TRBJ1-2; D ambiguous. V gave up 6 bases and J gave up 4 bases, with 15 bases separating them. The CDR3 is 13 residues long. Germline V CDR1 and CDR2: SQVTM, ANQGSEA. CDR3 nucleotide sequence: TGCAGCGTCCCTCAGGAGGGTAGCTATGGCTACACCTTC. This translates into CSVPQEGSYGYTF.

V is TRBV5-6 and J is TRBJ1-5; unclear D gene. CDR1 and CDR2 from the germline V gene are SGHDT and YYEEEE. CDR3 length equals 12 residues. V was pared by 0 bases and J by 11 bases, with 9 bases between. CDR3 DNA: TGTGCCAGCAGCTTGGTTGGCGGTGCCCAGCATTTT. As protein: CASSLVGGAQHF.

The chain couples TRBV13 to TRBJ1-1; the D gene is possibly TRBD1 (5 bases). V lost 1 base and J lost 7, with 7 bases in between. This CDR3 comprises 12 residues. Germline V gives CDR1 PRHDT, CDR2 FYEKMQ (reference sequence). The CDR3 DNA reads as TGTGCCAGCAGCTTAGACAGGAGTGAAGCTTTCTTT. This encodes CASSLDRSEAFF.

CDR3 protein: CASSPLRGVTDTQYF. The CDR3 nucleotides are TGTGCCAGCAGTCCTCTCCGGGGTGTCACAGATACGCAGTATTTT. The V and J genes are TRBV12-3 or TRBV12-4 and TRBJ2-3; maybe TRBD2 (5 bases). The CDR3 runs 15 residues. Trimming pared 5 bases from V and 2 bases from J, leaving 14 bases between.

Points on this clonotype: Mismatch with germline at one junction end may stem from a read error. The rearrangement joins TRBV7-3 to TRBJ1-2; 8 nucleotides line up with TRBD1. Germline lookup yields CDR1 SGHTA and CDR2 FQGTGA. This CDR3 contains 14 residues. The CDR3, as DNA: TGTGTCAGCAGCCCTACAGGGGGTGACTATGGCTACACCTTC. As protein: CVSSPTGGDYGYTF. The full variable domain, with the rest looked up from reference TRBV7-3 and TRBJ1-2, is GAGVSQTPSNKVTEKGKYVELRCDPISGHTALYWYRQSLGQGPEFLIYFQGTGAADDSGLPNDRFFAVRPEGSVSTLKIQRTERGDSAVYLCVSSPTGGDYGYTFGSGTRLTVV.

The rearrangement uses TRBV20-1 and TRBJ2-1; TRBD2 aligns across 11 bases. There are 17 residues in the CDR3. Germline values: CDR1 DFQATT, CDR2 SNEGSKA (reference sequence). V shed 0 bases and J 2 bases; nucleotides not matched to a gene: 6. The DNA for the CDR3 is TGCAGTGCTAGAGACTACTATAGCGGGGGGGCCTACAATGAGCAGTTCTTC. This sequence encodes CSARDYYSGGAYNEQFF.

There are a few counts of this clonotype. This chain connects TRBV20-1 to TRBJ2-1, with TRBD2 matching over 15 bases. The trim removed 6 bases at V and 0 bases at J, leaving 3 bases unmatched. This CDR3 has 16 residues. Germline values: CDR1 DFQATT, CDR2 SNEGSKA (reference sequence). Here the CDR3 reads CSAWTSGGVSYNEQFF. Here the CDR3 DNA reads TGCAGTGCCTGGACTAGCGGGGGGGTCTCCTACAATGAGCAGTTCTTC.

This clonotype was seen a handful of times. The V gene is TRBV20-1, the J gene TRBJ2-3, with a weak D call TRBD1 (5 bases). The CDR3 covers 14 residues. The V end was cut by 6 bases, the J end by 0 bases, with 13 bases between. Germline V lookup: CDR1 DFQATT, CDR2 SNEGSKA (reference sequence). The CDR3 loop is CSALTATSTDTQYF. The DNA of the CDR3 is TGCAGTGCCTTGACAGCCACTAGCACAGATACGCAGTATTTT.

A remark on this clonotype: This may arise from a read error, as a much more abundant clone is one base away. The V and J genes are TRBV20-1 and TRBJ2-5, with D possibly TRBD2 on 5 matching bases. V was pared by 2 bases and J by 5 bases, with 9 bases between. This CDR3 is built from 12 residues. CDR1 and CDR2 from the germline V gene are DFQATT and SNEGSKA (reference sequence). The CDR3, as DNA: TGCAGTGCTAGATGGACTTGTGAGACCCAGTACTTC. This encodes CSARWTCETQYF.

This chain connects TRBV27 to TRBJ1-1; a weak D match, TRBD1 (6 bases). The CDR3 length is 16 residues. The V end lost 5 bases, the J end lost 8 bases, and 24 bases lay between the germline ends. The germline CDR1 and CDR2 sequences are MNHEY and SMNVEV (reference sequence). CDR3 region: CASSRTQLWGQAEAFF. DNA for the CDR3: TGTGCCAGCAGTCGTACCCAATTATGGGGACAAGCAGAAGCTTTCTTT.

This clonotype was seen a handful of times. The chain couples TRBV9 to TRBJ2-3; 9 nucleotides line up with TRBD1. The V segment lost 3 bases and the J segment 11 bases; nucleotides outside the gene matches: 4. CDR3 size: 12 residues. CDR1 and CDR2 (germline): SGDLS, YYNGEE. CDR3 DNA sequence: TGTGCCAGCAGCGAGACGACAGGGGGGCAGTATTTT. It translates to CASSETTGGQYF. Complete variable domain (other parts from reference TRBV9 and TRBJ2-3): DSGVTQTPKHLITATGQRVTLRCSPRSGDLSVYWYQQSLDQGLQFLIQYYNGEERAKGNILERFSAQQFPDLHSELNLSSLELGDSALYFCASSETTGGQYFGPGTRLTVL.

The chain is built from TRBV4-3 and TRBJ2-3; TRBD1 agrees at 7 bases. J gave up 2 bases and V 4 bases, and 6 bases lay outside the gene matches. The germline CDR1 and CDR2 sequences are LGHNA and YSLEER. The CDR3 covers 15 residues. The CDR3 reads CASSPRTGPTDTQYF. The CDR3 region has the DNA TGCGCCAGCAGCCCTCGGACAGGTCCCACAGATACGCAGTATTTT.

This clonotype was seen repeatedly, ten times or more. The rearrangement uses TRBV4-2 and TRBJ1-2; D is uncertain. V lost 1 base to trimming and J lost 7 bases, with 13 bases between them. Germline V lookup: CDR1 LGHNA, CDR2 YNFKEQ. The CDR3 loop spans 14 amino acids. CDR3 residues: CASSQVSGNSGYTF. The CDR3, as DNA: TGTGCCAGCAGCCAAGTGAGCGGTAACAGTGGCTACACCTTC.

This sequence joins TRBV29-1 and TRBJ2-4; D is possibly TRBD2 (5 bases). The CDR3 has 10 amino acids. Germline V gives CDR1 SQVTM, CDR2 ANQGSEA. With 4 bases removed from V and 13 bases from J, the gap between germline ends came to 11 bases. For the CDR3, the DNA is TGCAGCGTTGTGGTCGGGGAGCAGTACTTC. Translating it yields CSVVVGEQYF.

This clonotype appeared many times. The rearrangement uses TRBV7-2 and TRBJ1-2; perhaps TRBD1 as D (5 bases). This CDR3 has 14 residues. CDR1 and CDR2 (germline): SGHTA, FQGNSA. V was clipped by 3 bases and J by 3 bases, with 11 bases between them. The CDR3 sequence: CASSLIGTDYGYTF. CDR3 in DNA: TGTGCCAGCAGCTTGATCGGGACTGACTATGGCTACACCTTC.

The rearrangement joins TRBV7-8 to TRBJ2-5; tentative D call: TRBD1 (5 bases). The V gene lost 1 base and the J gene lost 2 bases, with 14 bases spanning the gap. The CDR3 is 16 amino acids. Germline CDR1 reads SGHVS; CDR2 reads FQNEAQ. This chain's CDR3 is CASSLGGANTQETQYF. The DNA of the CDR3 is TGTGCCAGCAGCTTAGGTGGGGCCAACACTCAAGAGACCCAGTACTTC.

The V gene is TRBV15, the J gene TRBJ2-3, with D unclear. Germline V gene sequence: CDR1 LNHNV, CDR2 YYDKDF (reference sequence). The CDR3 contains 14 residues. V lost 1 base and J lost 2, with 7 bases in between. CDR3 amino acids: CATSRVVATDTQYF. CDR3 coding DNA: TGTGCCACCAGCAGAGTAGTAGCCACAGATACGCAGTATTTT.